These 8 T cell receptor beta chains share one sample of origin, sequenced in a study of post-analysis software for immune sequencing data. Study-level points and caveats: The five TRBV segments detected at higher frequency in patients than in controls included TRBV5-6, TRBV5-1 and TRBV20-1.

Tagging with unique molecular identifiers was a feature of the TCR beta cDNA libraries. Each CDR3 protein is one row after TCRdb ran MiXCR on the PCR reads. There are 750,000 to 950,000 distinct CDR3 sequences in the sample; about 45% occur only once, and roughly 4.5% lies in the top ten. What these receptors recognize is not known. The material sequenced was blood. These receptors originate from a girl aged 10 to 17 with multiple sclerosis.

The J gene is TRBJ1-1, the V gene TRBV5-1; 7 bases are a match to TRBD1. The junction had 19 bases not matched to a gene; V was cut back by 0 bases and J by 5 bases. CDR1 and CDR2 (germline): SGHRS, YFSETQ. The CDR3 spans 19 residues. CDR3 residues: CASSLATGAGSLFRTEAFF. CDR3 in DNA: TGCGCCAGCAGCTTGGCAACAGGGGCGGGGTCCCTATTTAGGACTGAAGCTTTCTTT.

The V and J genes are TRBV4-2 and TRBJ2-1; 9 nucleotides line up with TRBD2. The germline gives CDR1 LGHNA, CDR2 YNFKEQ. V shed 0 bases, J shed 5 bases, and the junction held 8 bases outside the gene matches. This CDR3 spans 17 amino acids. CDR3 amino acids: CASSQDRGSGRDNEQFF. In nucleotides, the CDR3 is TGTGCCAGCAGCCAAGATCGGGGTAGCGGGAGAGACAATGAGCAGTTCTTC.

The rearrangement links TRBV29-1 to TRBJ1-1; weak D call: TRBD1 (5 bases). V was shortened by 3 bases and J by 4 bases, with 15 bases between the two germline ends. CDR3 length equals 14 residues. The V gene's germline CDR1 is SQVTM and CDR2 ANQGSEA. CDR3 sequence: CSVDRTPGGTEAFF. The CDR3 DNA sequence: TGCAGCGTTGATCGGACCCCCGGGGGCACTGAAGCTTTCTTT.

The chain couples TRBV6-1 to TRBJ2-1; 13 positions agree with TRBD2. With 5 bases clipped from V and 8 bases from J, the junction kept 6 bases outside the gene matches. The V gene's germline CDR1 is MNHNS and CDR2 SASEGT. This CDR3 has 15 amino acids. This CDR3 reads CASSPLAGGVDEQFF. The CDR3 DNA sequence: TGTGCCAGCAGTCCACTAGCGGGAGGGGTAGATGAGCAGTTCTTC.

CDR3 sequence reads: CATSDGSGAYNEQFF. CDR3 in DNA: TGTGCCACCAGTGACGGGTCCGGGGCTTACAATGAGCAGTTCTTC. The rearrangement joins TRBV24-1 to TRBJ2-1; the D gene could be TRBD1 or TRBD2 (5 bases each). The ends were cut back, 4 bases at V and 4 bases at J, with 13 bases in the middle. CDR3 length equals 15 residues. Germline V gives CDR1 KGHDR, CDR2 SFDVKD.

This clonotype was counted a few times. This sequence joins TRBV6-5 and TRBJ2-3; perhaps TRBD1 as D (6 bases). V was clipped by 7 bases and J by 2 bases, with 13 bases between them. This CDR3 region has 14 residues. In germline, CDR1 is MNHEY, CDR2 SVGAGI. CDR3 in amino acids: CASTATGTTDTQYF. In nucleotides, the CDR3 is TGTGCCAGCACCGCGACAGGTACCACAGATACGCAGTATTTT.

This clonotype is a singleton in its sample. The DNA of the CDR3 is TGTGCCAGCAGTTGGGACGGGGAGACGACAGATACGCAGTATTTT. This codes for CASSWDGETTDTQYF. The chain links TRBV6-5 to TRBJ2-3; D may match TRBD1 or TRBD2 (5 bases each). Per the germline V gene, CDR1 is MNHEY and CDR2 is SVGAGI. Trimming removed 4 bases from V and 3 bases from J, with 14 bases in between. The CDR3 covers 15 residues.

This clonotype has just a few counts. The chain couples TRBV11-3 to TRBJ2-5; possibly TRBD1 or TRBD2 for D (5 bases each). Per the germline V gene, CDR1 is SGHNT and CDR2 is YENEEA. The V end lost 0 bases, the J end lost 2 bases, and 16 bases lay between the germline ends. This CDR3 is built from 17 residues. CDR3 region: CASSLEGLVGPQETQYF. DNA for the CDR3: TGTGCCAGCAGCTTAGAAGGTTTGGTGGGACCTCAAGAGACCCAGTACTTC.